This T cell receptor beta chain was obtained from a study of CD8+ T cells in alopecia areata. For the study at large: Tofacitinib administration to treated patients was oral, at 5 to 10 mg twice daily.

Concerning this clone itself: Its antigen is undetermined.

Documented treatment: oral pan-JAK inhibitor, 5-10 mg twice daily. Findings and caveats of the study: Across lesional scalp, and particularly alopecia totalis/universalis, clonality surpassed that of normal scalp. A single nonresponder leaves the baseline CD8+ expansion link to response uncertain. Treatment with tofacitinib significantly lowered scalp clonality and reduced expanded CD8+ clones among the top 100.

The CDR3 runs to 14 residues. The germline V gene has CDR1 ENHRY and CDR2 SYGVKD. The V and J ends lost 6 bases and 8 bases, in that order; junction bases with no gene match: 4. RNA was isolated and reverse transcribed to cDNA, the sequencing template. Sequenced by immunoSEQ multiplex PCR; TCRdb stores in-frame clones only, minus some. The sample includes some 120,000 clones, over 60% of them seen just once. V and J are TRBV10-3 and TRBJ2-1; 13 bases are a match to TRBD2. Sequencing used CD4+ T cells sorted from blood, obtained at week 4, from a patient treated with tofacitinib. The receptor's source is a human donor with alopecia areata. CDR3 nucleotide sequence: TGTGCCATCAGCACTAGCGGGGGGGCCTATGAGCAGTTCTTC. It is translated as CAISTSGGAYEQFF.